This is a list of T cell receptor beta chains from one sample in a study of blood T cell repertoires in COVID-19. The method was immunoSEQ multiplex PCR; TCRdb's version includes in-frame clones alone and lacks a portion of them. The repertoire consists of about 410,000 clones, with around 89% occurring once and the leading ten covering around 1.5%. The sample comprised peripheral blood. These TCRs come from a middle-aged woman with COVID-19, enrolled during active disease. Each CDR3 is given with its conserved first and last residue. A D gene is named only where the DNA matches it firmly. Part of the rows lack a size; the others show once, few, many or a class for expanded clones.

CDR3 protein | CDR3 DNA | J gene | V gene | clone size | D gene
CASKQVWVNFNQPQHF | TGTGCCAGTAAACAGGTGTGGGTGAATTTCAATCAGCCCCAGCATTTT | TRBJ1-5 | TRBV19 | many | .
CASSDGTGDYGYTF | TGTGCCAGCAGTGACGGGACAGGGGACTATGGCTACACCTTC | TRBJ1-2 | TRBV6-1 | few | TRBD1
CASSRQGSGYTF | TGTGCCAGCAGCAGACAGGGGAGCGGCTACACCTTC | TRBJ1-2 | TRBV7-2 | . | TRBD1
CASSLEAYNSPLHF | TGTGCCAGCAGTCTAGAGGCCTATAATTCACCCCTCCACTTT | TRBJ1-6 | TRBV6-5 | few | .
CASSRATGAGGYTF | TGTGCCAGCAGTCGCGCGACAGGGGCGGGTGGCTACACCTTC | TRBJ1-2 | TRBV6-6 | . | TRBD1
CASSLGLAGGDEQFF | TGCGCCAGCAGCTTGGGACTAGCGGGAGGGGATGAGCAGTTCTTC | TRBJ2-1 | TRBV5-1 | . | TRBD2
CALPSPTSEQYF | TGTGCCCTACCGAGCCCAACCTCCGAGCAGTACTTC | TRBJ2-7 | TRBV19 | once | .
CASSLTGLLAYGYTF | TGTGCCAGCAGCCTAACCGGACTCCTAGCCTATGGCTACACCTTC | TRBJ1-2 | TRBV5-4 | few | .
CASSWDRGGYGYTF | TGTGCCAGCAGCTGGGACAGGGGTGGCTATGGCTACACCTTC | TRBJ1-2 | TRBV5-4 | . | TRBD1
CASSQGLAETQYF | TGTGCCAGCAGCCAAGGCCTAGCAGAGACCCAGTACTTC | TRBJ2-5 | TRBV3-1/TRBV3-2 | . | .
CASSVAPRGPQGWNEQFF | TGTGCCAGCAGCGTAGCCCCCAGGGGCCCCCAGGGGTGGAATGAGCAGTTCTTC | TRBJ2-1 | TRBV9 | once | .
CASSESGDNYGYTF | TGTGCCAGCAGTGAATCAGGGGATAACTATGGCTACACCTTC | TRBJ1-2 | TRBV25-1 | . | .
CASAWGAGPKETQYF | TGTGCCAGCGCTTGGGGAGCGGGCCCAAAAGAGACCCAGTACTTC | TRBJ2-5 | TRBV13 | . | .
CASIYGMTSGRKSEQFF | TGTGCCAGCATCTATGGGATGACTAGCGGGAGGAAAAGTGAGCAGTTCTTC | TRBJ2-1 | TRBV5-5 | . | TRBD2
CATSRTLGQGTETQYF | TGTGCCACCAGCAGGACCCTGGGACAGGGTACGGAGACCCAGTACTTC | TRBJ2-5 | TRBV15 | . | TRBD1
CASKTQGRNTEAFF | TGTGCCAGCAAAACACAGGGACGGAACACTGAAGCTTTCTTT | TRBJ1-1 | TRBV14 | . | .
CASGPDMNTEAFF | TGTGCCAGCGGGCCCGACATGAACACTGAAGCTTTCTTT | TRBJ1-1 | TRBV2 | . | .
CSASEAKGNQPQHF | TGCAGCGCCTCGGAGGCGAAGGGCAATCAGCCCCAGCATTTT | TRBJ1-5 | TRBV29-1 | . | .
CASSQGDFSREF | TGCGCCAGCAGCCAAGGGGACTTCAGTAGGGAGTTC | TRBJ1-2 | TRBV4-3 | . | .
CAISQDRGSGNTIYF | TGTGCCATCAGTCAGGACAGGGGCTCTGGAAACACCATATATTTT | TRBJ1-3 | TRBV10-3 | once | TRBD1
CASSFRGGGIRTNEKLFF | TGCGCCAGCAGCTTTCGGGGCGGGGGAATCAGGACTAATGAAAAACTGTTTTTT | TRBJ1-4 | TRBV5-1 | . | .
CASSLHRTDTQYF | TGTGCCAGCAGCCTCCACAGGACAGATACGCAGTATTTT | TRBJ2-3 | TRBV7-2 | . | .